This passage covers 11 T cell receptor beta chains from one sample sequenced in a study of Graves' ophthalmopathy and Graves' hyperthyroidism (dated by TCRdb to 2016 to 2019). These reads were obtained on an Illumina HiSeq 2000. For repertoire sequencing, TCR beta CDR3 regions were amplified from RNA transcripts. The first round of RT-PCR was done with HTBI primers and the Qiagen OneStep RT-PCR kit, and was followed by a second round of multiplex PCR, then size selection and purification. The public reads were reanalyzed by TCRdb: fastp trimming at Q25, MiXCR alignment, in-frame beta chains only. CDR3 protein duplicates are merged, each entry listing the most common genes and DNA. Recorded for this sample are about 220,000 distinct CDR3 sequences; about a fifth of them occurred a single time. The ten largest clones represent under 55% of the sample. What was sequenced was peripheral blood. These TCRs come from a woman in her forties or fifties with Graves' ophthalmopathy. Donor details come from another sample of the same person, matched by shared clones.

This clonotype showed up many times. J is TRBJ2-5 and V is TRBV3-1, with TRBD2 identical over 14 bases. Trimming cost V 1 base and J 4 bases; bases outside gene matches: 2. The CDR3 covers 16 residues. Germline-derived CDR1 and CDR2 are LGHDT and YNNKEL (reference sequence). The DNA of the CDR3 is TGTGCCAGCAGCCAAGTGGGACTAGCGGGAGCAGAGACCCAGTACTTC. Amino acids: CASSQVGLAGAETQYF.

This clonotype was seen ten or more times. The rearrangement joins TRBV28 to TRBJ1-2; D is ambiguous. CDR1 and CDR2 (germline): MDHEN, SYDVKM. V lost 4 bases and J 6 bases, leaving 9 bases between the germline ends. This CDR3 is built from 12 residues. The DNA for the CDR3 is TGTGCCAGCAGTTCCCACGTTAATGGCTACACCTTC. It specifies CASSSHVNGYTF.

This clonotype was detected ten times or more. The rearrangement links TRBV6-5 to TRBJ2-3; 7 positions agree with TRBD2. Germline assignment: CDR1 MNHEY and CDR2 SVGAGI. CDR3 size: 15 residues. The trim removed 0 bases at V and 2 bases at J, leaving 2 bases unmatched. CDR3: CASSYSAGDTDTQYF. The CDR3 nucleotides read TGTGCCAGCAGTTACTCGGCGGGGGACACAGATACGCAGTATTTT.

This clonotype was counted between two and nine times. The chain couples TRBV27 to TRBJ1-5, with D uncertain. V shed 2 bases and J shed 6 bases, with 11 bases lying between them. CDR3 length: 14 residues. Germline V lookup: CDR1 MNHEY, CDR2 SMNVEV (reference sequence). The CDR3 DNA reads as TGTGCCAGCAGTTTAGGGCGGCACGGTCAGCCCCAGCATTTT. The encoded protein is CASSLGRHGQPQHF.

In its sample, this clonotype was seen many times. The chain joins TRBV12-3 or TRBV12-4 to TRBJ2-6; D is possibly TRBD1 (6 bases). Trimming removed 8 bases at V and 1 base at J, with 9 bases between. This CDR3 has 14 amino acids. CDR3 region: CASQGSSGANVLTF. For the CDR3, the DNA is TGTGCCAGCCAGGGGTCTTCTGGGGCCAACGTCCTGACTTTC.

Comments on this clonotype: A much larger clonotype is one base distant, so this may be a read error. J is TRBJ1-5 and V is TRBV10-3, with D possibly being TRBD1 (5 bases). Germline values: CDR1 ENHRY, CDR2 SYGVKD. The length of the CDR3 is 14 residues. The CDR3 DNA follows: TGTGCCGTCAGTGAAAGGGGTTTTGATCAGCCCCAGCATTTT. This translates into CAVSERGFDQPQHF.

The chain couples TRBV5-4 to TRBJ2-1; 11 positions agree with TRBD2. Germline assignment: CDR1 SGHNT and CDR2 YYREEE (reference sequence). J was trimmed by 6 bases and V by 2 bases; bases with no gene match: 1. This CDR3 contains 14 residues. The CDR3 DNA follows: TGTGCCAGCAGCTTCGGGACTAGCGGCAATGAGCAGTTCTTC. Protein: CASSFGTSGNEQFF.

This clonotype was seen many times. The chain carries TRBV12-3 or TRBV12-4 and TRBJ2-2; no clear D gene. Trimming left V 7 bases short and J 5 bases short, with 14 bases between. The CDR3 is 14 residues long. This CDR3 is CASILFGETGELFF. The DNA of the CDR3 is TGTGCCAGCATCCTTTTCGGTGAAACCGGGGAGCTGTTTTTT.

This sequence joins TRBV20-1 and TRBJ2-7; tentatively, D is TRBD2 (6 bases). Per the germline V gene, CDR1 is DFQATT and CDR2 is SNEGSKA (reference sequence). The CDR3 spans 16 residues. V shed 0 bases and J shed 0 bases, with 15 bases lying between them. The CDR3 sequence is CSAREGHGSGSYEQYF. In nucleotides, the CDR3 is TGCAGTGCTAGAGAGGGTCACGGTAGCGGCTCCTACGAGCAGTACTTC.

The sample holds many counts of this clonotype. V gene TRBV20-1 combines with J gene TRBJ2-7, with 7 bases matching TRBD2. The CDR3 runs 15 residues. V trimming: 0 bases; J trimming: 3 bases; junction bases outside the gene matches: 8. Germline values: CDR1 DFQATT, CDR2 SNEGSKA (reference sequence). This chain's CDR3 is CSARESGLGRYEQYF. Written as DNA, the CDR3 is TGCAGTGCTAGAGAATCTGGACTAGGCCGCTACGAGCAGTACTTC.

A note on this clonotype: At one of its ends the junction is not consistent with the germline gene, which may arise from a read error. V is TRBV7-7 and J is TRBJ1-1, with D maybe TRBD1 (6 bases). Germline CDR1 reads SSHAT; CDR2 reads FNYEAQ (reference sequence). The CDR3 covers 16 residues. CDR3 loop: CASSFPPRGGPTEAFF. CDR3 coding DNA: TGTGCTAGCAGCTTTCCCCCCCGTGGGGGGCCCACTGAAGCTTTCTTT.